This TCR beta chain is from a study of blood T cell repertoires in COVID-19. Study-wide context: Samples representing acute and convalescent COVID-19 were sourced from the United States, Italy and Spain. PBMCs, B-cell-depleted T cells, or T cells provided the cDNA or gDNA that made up the material.

With 4 bases clipped from V and 4 bases from J, the junction kept 8 bases outside the gene matches. The CDR3 extends over 14 amino acids. Germline V gene lookup returns CDR1 GTSNPN and CDR2 SVGIG (reference sequence). Original analysis: Amplification with reference gene primers provided the estimates of nucleated cell counts. Only in-frame clones appear in the TCRdb table, and some are missing; sequencing was by immunoSEQ multiplex PCR. D and trimming were read from the DNA, whereas the V and J calls and clone size are those reported in that table. The data contain tens of thousands of clones, roughly 87% of them singletons.

The specimen sequenced was peripheral blood. The chain joins TRBV30 to TRBJ2-3, with 7 bases matching TRBD2. The receptor was derived from a woman of 80 years or more in a cohort sampled during active or convalescent COVID-19. CDR3 residues: CAWISAGMADTQYF. CDR3 DNA sequence: TGTGCCTGGATATCAGCGGGAATGGCAGATACGCAGTATTTT.